This T cell receptor beta chain appears in the sequencing data of a study of beta chain features in type 1 diabetes. General observations from the study: For Type 1 diabetes patients, all four CD4+ subsets carried TCRB CDR3s that were moderately but significantly shorter.

After removal of 6 bases from V and 3 bases from J, the junction contained 7 bases not matched to a gene. There are 14 residues in the CDR3. CDR1 and CDR2 (germline): MNHEY, SVGAGI. CD4+ naive, central memory, regulatory and stem cell-like memory cells were sorted via CD45RO/CCR7/CD25/CD127/CD95/CD27. About this clone: Its antigen is not identified.

What was sequenced were expressed TCRB transcripts, since all of the isolated RNA had been reverse transcribed. This table comes from immunoSEQ multiplex PCR, and its TCRdb copy is limited to in-frame clones, with some not included. The table shows some 200,000 clones, with more than 15% occurring only once. This chain connects TRBV6-5 to TRBJ1-2, with 7 bases matching TRBD1. The clonotype originates from a man aged 25 to 40 with type 1 diabetes. The sequenced sample consisted of naive CD4+ T cells from blood. This chain's CDR3 is CASRPNRGHYGYTF. The CDR3 DNA sequence: TGTGCCAGCAGACCCAACAGGGGCCACTATGGCTACACCTTC.